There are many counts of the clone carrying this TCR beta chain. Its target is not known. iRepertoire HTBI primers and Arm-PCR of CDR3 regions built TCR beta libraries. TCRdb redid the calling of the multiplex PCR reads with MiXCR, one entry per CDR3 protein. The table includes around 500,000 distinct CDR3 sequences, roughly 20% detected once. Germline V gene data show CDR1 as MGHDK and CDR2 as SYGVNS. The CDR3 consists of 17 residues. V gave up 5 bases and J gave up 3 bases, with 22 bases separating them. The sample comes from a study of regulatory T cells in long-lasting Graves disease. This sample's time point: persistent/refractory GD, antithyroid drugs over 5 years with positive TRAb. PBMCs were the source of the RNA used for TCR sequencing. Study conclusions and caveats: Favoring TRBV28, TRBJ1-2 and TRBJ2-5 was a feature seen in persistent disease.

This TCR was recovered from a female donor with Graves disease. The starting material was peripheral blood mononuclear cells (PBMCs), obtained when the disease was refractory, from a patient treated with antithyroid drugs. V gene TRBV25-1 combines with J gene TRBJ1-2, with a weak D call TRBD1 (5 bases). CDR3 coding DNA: TGTGCCAGCAGTCCGGGGCGGTTTCCTCCGGGGCACTATGGCTACACCTTC. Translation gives CASSPGRFPPGHYGYTF.